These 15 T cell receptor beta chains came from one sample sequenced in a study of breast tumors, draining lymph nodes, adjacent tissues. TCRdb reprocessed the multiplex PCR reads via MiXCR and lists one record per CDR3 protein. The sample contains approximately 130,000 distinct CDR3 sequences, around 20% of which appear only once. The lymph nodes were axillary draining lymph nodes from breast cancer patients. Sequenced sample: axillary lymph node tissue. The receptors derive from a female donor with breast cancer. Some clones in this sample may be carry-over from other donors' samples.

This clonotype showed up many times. CDR3: CASSARGQGYGYTF. The CDR3 coding sequence is TGTGCCAGCAGTGCACGGGGACAGGGCTATGGCTACACCTTC. This chain uses TRBV28 with TRBJ1-2, with 9 bases lining up with TRBD1. The J segment lost 4 bases and the V segment lost 5 bases, leaving 5 bases of the junction unmatched. Per the germline V gene, CDR1 is MDHEN and CDR2 is SYDVKM. CDR3 length equals 14 residues.

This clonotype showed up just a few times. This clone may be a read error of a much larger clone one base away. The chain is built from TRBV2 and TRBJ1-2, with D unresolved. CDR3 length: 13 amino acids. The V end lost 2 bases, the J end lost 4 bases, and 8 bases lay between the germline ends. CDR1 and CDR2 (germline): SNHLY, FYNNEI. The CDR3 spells CASSERRVYGYTF. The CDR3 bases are TGTGCCAGCAGTGAACGGAGGGTCTATGGCTACACCTTC.

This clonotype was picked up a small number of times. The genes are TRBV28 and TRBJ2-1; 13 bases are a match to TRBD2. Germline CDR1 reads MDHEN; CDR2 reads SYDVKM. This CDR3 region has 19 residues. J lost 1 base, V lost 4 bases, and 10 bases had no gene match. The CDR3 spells CASSSWTSGSLGSYNEQFF. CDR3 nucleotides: TGTGCCAGCAGTTCTTGGACTAGCGGGAGTTTGGGATCCTACAATGAGCAGTTCTTC.

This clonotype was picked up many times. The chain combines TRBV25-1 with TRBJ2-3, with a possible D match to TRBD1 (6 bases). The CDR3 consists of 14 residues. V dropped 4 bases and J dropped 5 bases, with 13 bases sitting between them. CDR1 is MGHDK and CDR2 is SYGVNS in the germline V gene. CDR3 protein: CASSGGRGIDTQYF. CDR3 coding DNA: TGTGCCAGCAGTGGAGGCAGGGGTATAGATACGCAGTATTTT.

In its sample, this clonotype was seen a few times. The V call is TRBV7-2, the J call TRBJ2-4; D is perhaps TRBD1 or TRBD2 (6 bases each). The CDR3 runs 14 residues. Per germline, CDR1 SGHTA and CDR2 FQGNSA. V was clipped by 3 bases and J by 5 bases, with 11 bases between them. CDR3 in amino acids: CASSFYRGENIQYF. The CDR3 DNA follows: TGTGCCAGCAGCTTCTATAGGGGGGAAAACATTCAGTACTTC. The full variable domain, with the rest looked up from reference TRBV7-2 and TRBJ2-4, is GAGVSQSPSNKVTEKGKDVELRCDPISGHTALYWYRQSLGQGLEFLIYFQGNSAPDKSGLPSDRFSAERTGGSVSTLTIQRTQQEDSAVYLCASSFYRGENIQYFGAGTRLSVL.

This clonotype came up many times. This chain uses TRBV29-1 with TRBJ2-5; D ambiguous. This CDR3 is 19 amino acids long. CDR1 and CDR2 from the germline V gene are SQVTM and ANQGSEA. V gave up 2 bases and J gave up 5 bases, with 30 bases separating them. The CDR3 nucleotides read TGCAGCGTTGAATATACCAATTCCCGTGGGCTACCCTATGGGGAGACCCAGTACTTC. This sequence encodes CSVEYTNSRGLPYGETQYF.

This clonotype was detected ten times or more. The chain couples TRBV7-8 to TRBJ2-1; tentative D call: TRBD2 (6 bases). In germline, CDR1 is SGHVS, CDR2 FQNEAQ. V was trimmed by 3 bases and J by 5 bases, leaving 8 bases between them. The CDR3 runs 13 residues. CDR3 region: CASSFAGNNEQFF. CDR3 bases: TGTGCCAGCAGCTTTGCGGGAAACAATGAGCAGTTCTTC.

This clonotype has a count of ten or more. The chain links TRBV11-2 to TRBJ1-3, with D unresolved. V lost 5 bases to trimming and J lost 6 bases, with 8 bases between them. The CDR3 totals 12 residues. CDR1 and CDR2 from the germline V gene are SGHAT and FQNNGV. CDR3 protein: CASSLSKNTIYF. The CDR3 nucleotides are TGTGCCAGCAGCCTATCGAAAAACACCATATATTTT.

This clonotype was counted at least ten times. The CDR3, as DNA: TGCGCCAGCAGCAAGGGTTCGACTAGCGGGAGCACAGATACGCAGTATTTT. This codes for CASSKGSTSGSTDTQYF. This rearrangement joins TRBV5-1 to TRBJ2-3; 10 positions agree with TRBD2. The CDR3 runs to 17 residues. Looked up from germline, CDR1 is SGHRS and CDR2 is YFSETQ. V shed 4 bases, J shed 0 bases, and the junction held 8 bases outside the gene matches.

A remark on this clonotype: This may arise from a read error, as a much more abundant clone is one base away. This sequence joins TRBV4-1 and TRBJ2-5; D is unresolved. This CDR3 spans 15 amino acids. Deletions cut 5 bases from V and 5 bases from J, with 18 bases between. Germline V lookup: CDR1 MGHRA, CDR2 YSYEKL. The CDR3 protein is CASSKLGLIGETQYF. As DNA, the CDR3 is TGCGCCAGCAGCAAACTGGGCCTGATCGGGGAGACCCAGTACTTC.

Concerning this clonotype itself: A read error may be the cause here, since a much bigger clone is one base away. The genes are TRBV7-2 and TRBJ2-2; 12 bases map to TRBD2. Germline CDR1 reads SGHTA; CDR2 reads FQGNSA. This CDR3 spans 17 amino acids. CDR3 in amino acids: CASSLRLTSGRTGELVF. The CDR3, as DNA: TGTGCCAGCAGCCTACGGTTGACTAGCGGGAGAACCGGGGAGCTGGTTTTT. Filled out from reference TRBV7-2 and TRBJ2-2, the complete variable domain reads GAGVSQSPSNKVTEKGKDVELRCDPISGHTALYWYRQSLGQGLEFLIYFQGNSAPDKSGLPSDRFSAERTGGSVSTLTIQRTQQEDSAVYLCASSLRLTSGRTGELVFGEGSRLTVL.

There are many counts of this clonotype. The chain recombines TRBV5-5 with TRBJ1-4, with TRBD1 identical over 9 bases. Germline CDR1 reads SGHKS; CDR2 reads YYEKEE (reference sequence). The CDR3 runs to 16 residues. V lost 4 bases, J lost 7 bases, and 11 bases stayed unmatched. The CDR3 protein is CASSRALTGGGEKLFF. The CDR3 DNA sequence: TGTGCCAGCAGCCGGGCGCTGACAGGGGGAGGTGAAAAACTGTTTTTT.

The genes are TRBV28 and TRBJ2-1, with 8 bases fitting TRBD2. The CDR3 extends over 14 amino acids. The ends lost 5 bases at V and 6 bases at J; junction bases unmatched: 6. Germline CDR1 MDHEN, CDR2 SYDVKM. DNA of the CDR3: TGTGCCAGCAGTAAAGCGGGAGTGGTCAATGAGCAGTTCTTC. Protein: CASSKAGVVNEQFF.

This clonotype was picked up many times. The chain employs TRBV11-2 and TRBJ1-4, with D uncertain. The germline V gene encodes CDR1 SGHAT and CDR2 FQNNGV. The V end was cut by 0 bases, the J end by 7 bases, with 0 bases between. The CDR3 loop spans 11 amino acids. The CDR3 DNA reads TGTGCCAGCAGCTTAGATGAAAAACTGTTTTTT. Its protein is CASSLDEKLFF.

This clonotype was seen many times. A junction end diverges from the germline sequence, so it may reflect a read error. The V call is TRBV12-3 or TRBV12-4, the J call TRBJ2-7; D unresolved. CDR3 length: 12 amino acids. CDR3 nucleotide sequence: TGTGCCAGCAGTTTAGGTACAGCCAACCGATCCTTC. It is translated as CASSLGTANRSF.